The next 5 T cell receptor beta chains were all read from a single sample in a study of radiation and T cells in renal cell carcinoma. Sequencing used immunoSEQ multiplex PCR; TCRdb keeps in-frame clones, though not all of them. The sample carries 50,000 to 75,000 clones, roughly 79% recorded once. As to time point: baseline pretreatment blood. Treatment described: 15 Gy SBRT to primary tumor, nephrectomy 4 weeks later. Sequenced here: blood, sampled from a patient whose treatment included radiotherapy and nephrectomy. All receptors come from a man aged 60-69 years with renal cell carcinoma.

This chain joins TRBV7-7 and TRBJ2-1; 7 bases match TRBD2. This CDR3 region has 15 residues. V was clipped by 8 bases and J by 9 bases; unmatched bases: 16. CDR1 and CDR2 (germline): SSHAT, FNYEAQ (reference sequence). This chain's CDR3 is CASSATSVVGGEQFF. The CDR3 DNA follows: TGTGCCAGCTCTGCTACTAGCGTTGTAGGTGGTGAGCAGTTCTTC.

V and J are TRBV30 and TRBJ2-3; TRBD2 is a possible D gene (6 bases). V lost 4 bases and J lost 2, with 13 bases in between. CDR3 size: 14 residues. The germline V gene has CDR1 GTSNPN and CDR2 SVGIG (reference sequence). CDR3: CAWTPAGYTDTQYF. The CDR3 region has the DNA TGTGCCTGGACCCCGGCGGGGTACACAGATACGCAGTATTTT.

The chain joins TRBV7-2 to TRBJ2-7; D remains unclear. This CDR3 is built from 12 residues. CDR1 and CDR2 (germline): SGHTA, FQGNSA. Between the trimmed V and J ends, which lost 3 bases and 7 bases, there was a span of 10 bases. The CDR3 bases are TGTGCCAGCAGCTTTCATGGTGATGAGCAGTACTTC. This codes for CASSFHGDEQYF.

CDR3 amino acids: CAISEPAFRAMNTEAFF. CDR3 in DNA: TGTGCCATCAGTGAGCCGGCATTTAGAGCAATGAACACTGAAGCTTTCTTT. The genes are TRBV10-3 and TRBJ1-1; no clear D. CDR3 length: 17 residues. CDR1 and CDR2 (germline): ENHRY, SYGVKD. V shed 2 bases and J shed 0 bases, with 16 bases lying between them.

The chain couples TRBV30 to TRBJ2-2; 7 bases fit TRBD2. Unmatched junction bases numbered 16, after V lost 0 bases and J lost 9 bases. Germline values: CDR1 GTSNPN, CDR2 SVGIG (reference sequence). This CDR3 has 17 amino acids. The CDR3 DNA sequence: TGTGCCTGGAGTGTACTAAGAGCGCGGCAGCGGGGCCGGGAGCTGTTTTTT. It translates to CAWSVLRARQRGRELFF. The full variable domain, completed using reference TRBV30 and TRBJ2-2, is SQTIHQWPATLVQPVGSPLSLECTVEGTSNPNLYWYRQAAGRGLQLLFYSVGIGQISSEVPQNLSASRPQDRQFILSSKKLLLSDSGFYLCAWSVLRARQRGRELFFGEGSRLTVL.